This T cell receptor (beta chain) was sequenced during a study of PD-1 blockade in classical Hodgkin lymphoma. General observations from the study: Still unresolved is the cause of the repertoire differences, which may be disease activity or prior therapy. It was reported that newly diagnosed patients had less baseline TCR diversity than healthy donors. Any patient who commenced nivolumab under 1 year after ASCT was excluded.

Sequencing used immunoSEQ multiplex PCR; TCRdb keeps in-frame clones, though not all of them. The sample has 7,000 to 7,500 clones; roughly 70% are singletons. This sample's time point: cycle 4 day 1 (C4D1), after 6 weeks of nivolumab. All patients relapsed after autologous stem cell transplantation, and brentuximab vedotin exposure varied. Looked up from germline, CDR1 is MNHNS and CDR2 is SASEGT. Between the trimmed V and J ends, which lost 1 base and 0 bases, there was a span of 5 bases. This CDR3 comprises 14 residues. Notes on this clone: Antigen unknown.

The clonotype originates from a human donor with classical Hodgkin lymphoma. The specimen was peripheral blood mononuclear cells (PBMCs), collected before the fourth cycle of nivolumab. The V and J genes are TRBV6-1 and TRBJ2-3; D call uncertain. The DNA of the CDR3 is TGTGCCAGCAGTGAAGGCTGGAGCACAGATACGCAGTATTTT. Translation: CASSEGWSTDTQYF.